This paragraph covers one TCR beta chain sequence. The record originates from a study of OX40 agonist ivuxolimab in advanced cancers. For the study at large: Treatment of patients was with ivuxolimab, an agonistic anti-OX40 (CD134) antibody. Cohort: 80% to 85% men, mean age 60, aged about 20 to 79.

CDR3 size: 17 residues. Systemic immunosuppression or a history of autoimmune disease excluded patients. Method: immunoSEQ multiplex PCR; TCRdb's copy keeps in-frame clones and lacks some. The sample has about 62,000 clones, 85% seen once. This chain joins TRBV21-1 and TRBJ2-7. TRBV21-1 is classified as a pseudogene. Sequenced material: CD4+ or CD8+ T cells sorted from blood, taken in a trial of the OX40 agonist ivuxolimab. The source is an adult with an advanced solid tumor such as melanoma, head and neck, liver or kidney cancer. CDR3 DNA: TGTGCCAGCAGCAAACGCAAGGGAACCTCATACTCCTACGAGCAGTACTTC. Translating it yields CASSKRKGTSYSYEQYF.